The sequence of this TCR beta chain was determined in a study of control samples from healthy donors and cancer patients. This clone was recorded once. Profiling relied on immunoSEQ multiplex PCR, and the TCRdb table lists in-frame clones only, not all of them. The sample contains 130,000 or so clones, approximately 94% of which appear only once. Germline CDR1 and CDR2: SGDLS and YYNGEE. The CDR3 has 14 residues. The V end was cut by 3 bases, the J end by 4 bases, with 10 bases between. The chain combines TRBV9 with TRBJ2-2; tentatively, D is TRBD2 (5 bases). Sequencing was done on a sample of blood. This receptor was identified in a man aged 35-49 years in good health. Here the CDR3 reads CASSGGVSTGELFF. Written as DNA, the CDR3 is TGTGCCAGCAGCGGGGGAGTAAGCACCGGGGAGCTGTTTTTT.